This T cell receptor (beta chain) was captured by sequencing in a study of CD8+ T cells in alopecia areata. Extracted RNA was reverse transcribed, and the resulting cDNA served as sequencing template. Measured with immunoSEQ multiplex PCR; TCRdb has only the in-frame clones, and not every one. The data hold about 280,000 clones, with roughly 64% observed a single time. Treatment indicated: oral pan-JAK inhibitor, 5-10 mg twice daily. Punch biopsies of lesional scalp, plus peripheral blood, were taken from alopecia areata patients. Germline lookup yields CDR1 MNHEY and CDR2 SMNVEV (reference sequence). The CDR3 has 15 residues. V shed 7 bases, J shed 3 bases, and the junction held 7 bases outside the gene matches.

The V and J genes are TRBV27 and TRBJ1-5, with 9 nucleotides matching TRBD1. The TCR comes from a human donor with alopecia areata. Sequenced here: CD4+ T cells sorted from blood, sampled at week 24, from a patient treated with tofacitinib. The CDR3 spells CASTTGTGFNQPQHF. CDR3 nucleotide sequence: TGTGCCAGCACAACAGGGACAGGGTTCAATCAGCCCCAGCATTTT.